Following are 9 T cell receptor beta chains from one sample sequenced in a study of T cell responses to AZD1222 COVID-19 vaccine. Sequencing was performed with immunoSEQ multiplex PCR; in TCRdb, only in-frame clones are kept and a portion is missing. The sample lists about 130,000 clones, less than 95% occurring once. The specimen comprised peripheral blood, sampled on day 0 of AZD1222 vaccination. The receptors shown here come from an adult in good health.

The genes are TRBV2 and TRBJ2-7, with D possibly TRBD1 on 6 matching bases. The CDR3 has 15 amino acids. Germline values: CDR1 SNHLY, CDR2 FYNNEI. The V gene lost 8 bases and the J gene lost 7 bases, with 24 bases spanning the gap. CDR3 region: CASSRQVPKLGEQYF. The CDR3 bases are TGTGCCAGCTCACGACAGGTCCCTAAACTGGGGGAGCAGTACTTC.

V gene TRBV7-2 combines with J gene TRBJ2-3; D possibly corresponds to TRBD2 (6 bases). The CDR3 loop spans 12 amino acids. V dropped 5 bases and J dropped 4 bases, with 7 bases sitting between them. CDR1 and CDR2 (germline): SGHTA, FQGNSA. The CDR3 coding sequence is TGTGCCAGCAGCCGACTAGCAGATACGCAGTATTTT. Residues: CASSRLADTQYF.

This chain joins TRBV3-1 (or the pseudogene TRBV3-2) and TRBJ1-3; D uncertain. Deletions cut 3 bases from V and 7 bases from J, with 10 bases between. This CDR3 spans 13 amino acids. Germline assignment: CDR1 LGHDT and CDR2 YNNKEL (reference sequence). Written as DNA, the CDR3 is TGTGCCAGCAGCCAGGGCCAGCGGAACACCATATATTTT. This codes for CASSQGQRNTIYF.

CDR3 sequence (DNA): TGTGCCAGCAGCCAGGTAGGGGACAGGCCGAACACTGAAGCTTTCTTT. Translating it yields CASSQVGDRPNTEAFF. The chain has TRBV4-2 and TRBJ1-1; 8 bases are shared with TRBD1. There are 16 residues in the CDR3. With V trimmed by 3 bases and J by 1 base, 7 bases remained unmatched. In germline, CDR1 is LGHNA, CDR2 YNFKEQ.

This clone was observed a single time. This rearrangement joins TRBV5-1 to TRBJ1-6, with D possibly matching TRBD1 (5 bases). CDR3 size: 14 residues. The germline CDR1 and CDR2 sequences are SGHRS and YFSETQ. Trimming removed 0 bases at V and 8 bases at J, with 9 bases between. The CDR3 is CASSLVQGDSPLHF. For the CDR3, the DNA is TGCGCCAGCAGCTTGGTCCAGGGAGATTCACCCCTCCACTTT.

This clone occurred a few times. CDR3 nucleotides: TGTGCCAGCAGCTTAGGGCTTGGGAATTCACCCCTCCACTTT. Encoded protein: CASSLGLGNSPLHF. V is TRBV7-8 and J is TRBJ1-6; D gene uncertain. This CDR3 is 14 amino acids long. V was clipped by 1 base and J by 7 bases, with 8 bases between them. Looked up from germline, CDR1 is SGHVS and CDR2 is FQNEAQ.

This chain joins TRBV7-3 and TRBJ1-2; D may be TRBD1 (5 bases). This CDR3 is built from 16 residues. CDR1 is SGHTA, CDR2 FQGTGA, per germline. Trimming stripped 1 base from V and 4 bases from J, with 16 bases between. DNA of the CDR3: TGTGCCAGCAGCTTAATGGGGGTTACGGGGATCTATGGCTACACCTTC. It encodes CASSLMGVTGIYGYTF. Full variable domain (remainder filled in from reference TRBV7-3 and TRBJ1-2): GAGVSQTPSNKVTEKGKYVELRCDPISGHTALYWYRQSLGQGPEFLIYFQGTGAADDSGLPNDRFFAVRPEGSVSTLKIQRTERGDSAVYLCASSLMGVTGIYGYTFGSGTRLTVV.

This clone was seen only a few times. This sequence joins TRBV6-4 and TRBJ1-2; 10 bases agree with TRBD1. The CDR3 consists of 14 residues. Germline loops: CDR1 MRHNA, CDR2 SNTAGT. The V and J ends lost 3 bases and 6 bases, in that order; junction bases with no gene match: 4. CDR3 in DNA: TGTGCCAGCAGTGAGGGACAGGGGTCCAATGGCTACACCTTC. Its protein product is CASSEGQGSNGYTF.

The rearrangement uses TRBV10-1 and TRBJ2-3; the D is unclear. V lost 6 bases and J lost 8, with 21 bases in between. The CDR3 has 15 amino acids. Germline V lookup: CDR1 WNHNN, CDR2 SYGVQD (reference sequence). CDR3 sequence reads: CASSPIAGKGSTQYF. The CDR3 DNA follows: TGCGCCAGCAGCCCCATAGCCGGAAAGGGTAGTACGCAGTATTTT.